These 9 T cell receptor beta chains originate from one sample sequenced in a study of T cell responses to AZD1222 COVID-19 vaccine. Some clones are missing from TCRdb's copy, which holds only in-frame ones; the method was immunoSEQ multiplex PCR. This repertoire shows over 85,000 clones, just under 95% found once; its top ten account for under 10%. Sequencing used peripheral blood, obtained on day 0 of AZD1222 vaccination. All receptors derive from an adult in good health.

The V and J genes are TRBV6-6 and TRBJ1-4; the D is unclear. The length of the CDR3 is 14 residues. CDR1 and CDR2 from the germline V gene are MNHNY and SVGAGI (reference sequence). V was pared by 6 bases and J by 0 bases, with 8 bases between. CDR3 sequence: CASRYSPTNEKLFF. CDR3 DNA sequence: TGTGCCAGCAGATACAGTCCAACTAATGAAAAACTGTTTTTT.

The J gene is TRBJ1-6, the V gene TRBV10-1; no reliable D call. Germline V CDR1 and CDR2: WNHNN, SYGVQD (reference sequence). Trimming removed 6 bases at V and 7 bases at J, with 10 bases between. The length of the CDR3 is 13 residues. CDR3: CASRTGGNSPLHF. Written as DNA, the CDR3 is TGCGCCAGCAGAACGGGTGGGAATTCACCCCTCCACTTT.

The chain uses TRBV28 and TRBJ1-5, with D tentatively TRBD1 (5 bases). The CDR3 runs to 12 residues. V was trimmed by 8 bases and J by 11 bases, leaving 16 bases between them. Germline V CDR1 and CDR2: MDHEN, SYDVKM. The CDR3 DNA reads TGTGCCAGCGGGCAACGAAGCAGGGCCCAGCATTTT. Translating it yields CASGQRSRAQHF.

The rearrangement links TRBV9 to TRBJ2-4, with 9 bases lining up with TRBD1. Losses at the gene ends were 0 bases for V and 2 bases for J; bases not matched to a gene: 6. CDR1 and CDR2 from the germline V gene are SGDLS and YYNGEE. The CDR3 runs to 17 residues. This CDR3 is CASSVETGGASKNIQYF. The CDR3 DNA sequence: TGTGCCAGCAGCGTAGAAACAGGGGGCGCTTCCAAAAACATTCAGTACTTC.

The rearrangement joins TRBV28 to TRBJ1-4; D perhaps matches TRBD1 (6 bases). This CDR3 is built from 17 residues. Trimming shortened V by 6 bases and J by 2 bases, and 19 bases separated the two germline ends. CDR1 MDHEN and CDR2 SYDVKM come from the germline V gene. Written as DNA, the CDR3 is TGTGCCAGCAGCCCTCCCAGGACAGTTACGACTAATGAAAAACTGTTTTTT. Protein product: CASSPPRTVTTNEKLFF. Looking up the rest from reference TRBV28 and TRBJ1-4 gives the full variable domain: DVKVTQSSRYLVKRTGEKVFLECVQDMDHENMFWYRQDPGLGLRLIYFSYDVKMKEKGDIPEGYSVSREKKERFSLILESASTNQTSMYLCASSPPRTVTTNEKLFFGSGTQLSVL.

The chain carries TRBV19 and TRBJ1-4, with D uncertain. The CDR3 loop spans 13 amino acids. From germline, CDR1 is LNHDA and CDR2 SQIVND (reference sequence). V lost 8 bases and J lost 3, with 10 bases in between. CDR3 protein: CASGRAANEKLFF. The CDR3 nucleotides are TGTGCCAGTGGCCGGGCGGCTAATGAAAAACTGTTTTTT. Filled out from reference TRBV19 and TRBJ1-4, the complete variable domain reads DGGITQSPKYLFRKEGQNVTLSCEQNLNHDAMYWYRQDPGQGLRLIYYSQIVNDFQKGDIAEGYSVSREKKESFPLTVTSAQKNPTAFYLCASGRAANEKLFFGSGTQLSVL.

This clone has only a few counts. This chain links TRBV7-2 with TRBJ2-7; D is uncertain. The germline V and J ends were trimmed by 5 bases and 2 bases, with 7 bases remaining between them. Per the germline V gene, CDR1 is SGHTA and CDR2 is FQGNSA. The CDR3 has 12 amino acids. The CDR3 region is CASSHPPYEQYF. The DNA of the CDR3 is TGTGCCAGCAGCCATCCCCCCTACGAGCAGTACTTC.

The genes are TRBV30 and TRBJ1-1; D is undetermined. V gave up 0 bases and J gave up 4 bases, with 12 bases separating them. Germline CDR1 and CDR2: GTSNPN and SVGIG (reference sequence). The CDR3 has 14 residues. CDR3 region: CAWSVLGYGTEAFF. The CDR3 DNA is TGTGCCTGGAGTGTTCTCGGGTACGGCACTGAAGCTTTCTTT.

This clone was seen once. The CDR3 protein is CSVYRRGSYEQYF. In nucleotides, the CDR3 is TGCAGCGTTTACAGGCGTGGGTCCTACGAGCAGTACTTC. This chain uses TRBV29-1 with TRBJ2-7; weak D call: TRBD1 (5 bases). The CDR3 extends over 13 amino acids. Germline V CDR1 and CDR2: SQVTM, ANQGSEA. Between the trimmed V and J ends, which lost 5 bases and 1 base, there was a span of 12 bases.